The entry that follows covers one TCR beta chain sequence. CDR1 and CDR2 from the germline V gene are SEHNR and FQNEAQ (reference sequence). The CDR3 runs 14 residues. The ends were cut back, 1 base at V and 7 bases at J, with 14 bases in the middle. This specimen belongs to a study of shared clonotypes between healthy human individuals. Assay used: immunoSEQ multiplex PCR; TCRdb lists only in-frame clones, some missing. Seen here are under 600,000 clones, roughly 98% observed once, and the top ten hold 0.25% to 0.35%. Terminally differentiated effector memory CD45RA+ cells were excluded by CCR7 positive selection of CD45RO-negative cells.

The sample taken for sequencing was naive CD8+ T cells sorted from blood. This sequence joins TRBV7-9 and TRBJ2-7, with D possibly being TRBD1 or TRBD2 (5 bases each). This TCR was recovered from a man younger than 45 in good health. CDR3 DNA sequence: TGTGCCAGCAGCTTAGAGGGACCGCATTTAGAGCAGTACTTC. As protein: CASSLEGPHLEQYF. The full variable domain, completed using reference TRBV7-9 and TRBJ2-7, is DTGVSQNPRHKITKRGQNVTFRCDPISEHNRLYWYRQTLGQGPEFLTYFQNEAQLEKSRLLSDRFSAERPKGSFSTLEIQRTEQGDSAMYLCASSLEGPHLEQYFGPGTRLTVT.